Listed below are T cell receptor beta chains from one sample, sequenced in a study of blood T cell repertoires in COVID-19. Sequenced by immunoSEQ multiplex PCR; TCRdb stores in-frame clones only, minus some. The sample lists hundreds of thousands of clones, roughly 87% occurring once. The sequenced material came from PBMCs or T cells enriched from blood (not recorded which). These receptors were collected from a woman in her 30s with acute COVID-19. Each CDR3 is given without its conserved first and last residue.

j_gene: TRBJ1-2; v_gene: TRBV4-1; CDR3aa: ASSSHNGDGYT
j_gene: TRBJ1-1; v_gene: TRBV7-9; CDR3aa: ASSFGTGGRTEAF
j_gene: TRBJ1-6; v_gene: TRBV7-6; CDR3aa: ASSLKGQGISPLH
j_gene: TRBJ2-5; v_gene: TRBV5-6; CDR3aa: ASAPGGPQETQY
j_gene: TRBJ2-1; v_gene: TRBV6-2/TRBV6-3; CDR3aa: ASSSEFNEQF
j_gene: TRBJ2-7; v_gene: TRBV10-2; CDR3aa: ASTDTQKAYEQY
j_gene: TRBJ2-2; v_gene: TRBV6-4; CDR3aa: ASSGTMNTGELF
j_gene: TRBJ2-7; v_gene: TRBV7-6; CDR3aa: ASSFEVSGGGGLIRPYEQY
j_gene: TRBJ1-1; v_gene: TRBV6-4; CDR3aa: ASSDSSRTEAF
j_gene: TRBJ1-5; v_gene: TRBV12-5; CDR3aa: ASGSPPGDSNQPQH
j_gene: TRBJ1-2; v_gene: TRBV19; CDR3aa: ASIHRDREKGYT
j_gene: TRBJ2-3; v_gene: TRBV5-1; CDR3aa: ASSLITGTGGDTQY
j_gene: TRBJ2-7; v_gene: TRBV4-3; CDR3aa: ASSQDRNSQDYEQY
j_gene: TRBJ1-5; v_gene: TRBV19; CDR3aa: ASRGRQGTNQPQH
j_gene: TRBJ1-2; v_gene: TRBV6-5; CDR3aa: ASRDRTGSGYT
j_gene: TRBJ2-7; v_gene: TRBV5-6; CDR3aa: ASSRSGGEEQY
j_gene: TRBJ1-2; v_gene: TRBV5-6; CDR3aa: ASRQHYGYT
j_gene: TRBJ2-1; v_gene: TRBV19; CDR3aa: ASSIAATSGAFYEQF
j_gene: TRBJ1-1; v_gene: TRBV10-2; CDR3aa: ASRLQANTEAF
j_gene: TRBJ2-3; v_gene: TRBV11-2; CDR3aa: ASSLPSDTQY
j_gene: TRBJ1-4; v_gene: TRBV29-1; CDR3aa: SVSRANEKLF